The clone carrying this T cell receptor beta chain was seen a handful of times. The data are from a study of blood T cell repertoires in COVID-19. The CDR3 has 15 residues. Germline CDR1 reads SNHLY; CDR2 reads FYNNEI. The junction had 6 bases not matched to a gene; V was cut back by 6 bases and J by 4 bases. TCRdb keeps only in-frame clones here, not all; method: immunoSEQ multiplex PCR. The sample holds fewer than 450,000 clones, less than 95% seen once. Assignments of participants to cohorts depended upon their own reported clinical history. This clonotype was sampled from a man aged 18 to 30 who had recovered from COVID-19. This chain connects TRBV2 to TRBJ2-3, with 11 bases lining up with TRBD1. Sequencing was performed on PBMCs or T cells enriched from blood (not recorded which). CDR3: CASRDRGRDADTQYF. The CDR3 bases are TGTGCCAGCAGGGACAGGGGGCGAGACGCAGATACGCAGTATTTT.